The T cell receptor (beta chain) under discussion was sequenced for a study of T-cell reconstitution after alpha-beta-depleted transplantation in children. This sample's TCRbeta library carried unique molecular identifier barcodes. Each CDR3 protein is one row after TCRdb ran MiXCR on the PCR reads. The sample records a few hundred thousand distinct CDR3 sequences, approximately 30% being singletons. A note on this clonotype: The antigen is undetermined.

Trimming left V 2 bases short and J 1 base short, with 14 bases between. The CDR3 runs 17 residues. Germline V gene sequence: CDR1 KGHDR, CDR2 SFDVKD. Study-wide points: At one year after transplant, newly produced T cells mostly accounted for T-cell counts and diversity. Surviving recipient T cells and thymic progenitors underlay high day-60 TCRbeta diversity in some patients.

The sample in question was PBMCs, obtained before TCRalphabeta/CD19-depleted stem cell transplant. The chain couples TRBV24-1 to TRBJ2-1, with D perhaps matching TRBD2 (5 bases). The clonotype was recovered from a boy in the first two years of life with Wiskott-Aldrich syndrome, due to receive a stem cell transplant. CDR3 bases: TGTGCCACCAGTGATTCTTTGTCTAGCAGATCCTACAATGAGCAGTTCTTC. It yields the protein CATSDSLSSRSYNEQFF.